This T cell receptor (beta chain) was documented in a study of blood T cell repertoires in COVID-19. In the study overall: Collection of acute and convalescent COVID-19 samples took place in the United States, Italy and Spain. PBMCs, B-cell-depleted T cells, or T cells provided the cDNA or gDNA that made up the material.

Germline CDR1 SGHTA, CDR2 FQGNSA. This CDR3 spans 13 amino acids. V lost 2 bases and J 5 bases, leaving 7 bases between the germline ends. In the original workflow: Estimation of nucleated cell counts relied on the amplification of reference gene primers. This table comes from immunoSEQ multiplex PCR, and its TCRdb copy is limited to in-frame clones, with some not included. Clone size and V and J calls were adopted from that table, with D and trimming inferred from the DNA. The profile shows around 95,000 clones, around four fifths of them singletons. The sample comprised peripheral blood. The rearrangement uses TRBV7-2 and TRBJ2-1; D gene ambiguous. The TCR was taken from a man over 45 with active or convalescent COVID-19. DNA of the CDR3: TGTGCCAGCAGCTTACGGCAGGACAATGAGCAGTTCTTC. The encoded protein is CASSLRQDNEQFF.